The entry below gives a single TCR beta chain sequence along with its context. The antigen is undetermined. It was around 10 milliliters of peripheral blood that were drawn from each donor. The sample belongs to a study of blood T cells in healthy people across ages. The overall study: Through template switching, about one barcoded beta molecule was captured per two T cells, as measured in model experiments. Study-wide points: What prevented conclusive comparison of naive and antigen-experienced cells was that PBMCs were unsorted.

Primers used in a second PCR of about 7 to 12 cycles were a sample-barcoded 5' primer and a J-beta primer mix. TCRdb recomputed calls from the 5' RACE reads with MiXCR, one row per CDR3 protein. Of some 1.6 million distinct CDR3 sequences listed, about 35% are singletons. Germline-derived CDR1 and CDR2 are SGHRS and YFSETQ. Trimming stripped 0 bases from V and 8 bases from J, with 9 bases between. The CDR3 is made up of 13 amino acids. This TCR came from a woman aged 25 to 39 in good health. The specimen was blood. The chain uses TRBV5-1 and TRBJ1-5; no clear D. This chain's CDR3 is CASSLEGRKPQHF. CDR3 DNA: TGCGCCAGCAGCTTGGAGGGCAGGAAGCCCCAGCATTTT.